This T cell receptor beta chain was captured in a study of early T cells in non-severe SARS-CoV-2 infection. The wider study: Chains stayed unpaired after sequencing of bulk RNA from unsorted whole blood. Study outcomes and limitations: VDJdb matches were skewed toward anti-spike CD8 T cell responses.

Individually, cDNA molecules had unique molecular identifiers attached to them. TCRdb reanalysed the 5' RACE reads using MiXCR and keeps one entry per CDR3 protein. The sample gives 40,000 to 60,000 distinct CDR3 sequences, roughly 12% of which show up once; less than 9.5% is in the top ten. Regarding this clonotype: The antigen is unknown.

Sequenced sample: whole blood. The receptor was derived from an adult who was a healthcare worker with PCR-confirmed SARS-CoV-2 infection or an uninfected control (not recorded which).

The DNA for the CDR3 is TGTGCCAGTAGTAATGCAGGGAGCAATCAGCCCCAGCATTTT. It encodes CASSNAGSNQPQHF. The J gene is TRBJ1-5, the V gene TRBV19; maybe TRBD1 (5 bases). Per germline, CDR1 LNHDA and CDR2 SQIVND (reference sequence). The CDR3 contains 14 residues. V was clipped by 4 bases and J by 1 base, with 8 bases between them.